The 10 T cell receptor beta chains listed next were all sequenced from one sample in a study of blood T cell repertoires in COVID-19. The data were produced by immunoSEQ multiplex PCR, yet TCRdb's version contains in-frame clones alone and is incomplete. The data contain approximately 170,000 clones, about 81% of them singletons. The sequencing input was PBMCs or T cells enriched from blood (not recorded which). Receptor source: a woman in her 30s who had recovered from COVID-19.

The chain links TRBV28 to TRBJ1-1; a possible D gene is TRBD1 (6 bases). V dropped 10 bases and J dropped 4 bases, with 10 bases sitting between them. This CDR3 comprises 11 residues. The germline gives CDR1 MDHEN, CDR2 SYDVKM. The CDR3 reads CAIRGGTEAFF. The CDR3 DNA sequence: TGTGCCATCAGGGGAGGCACTGAAGCTTTCTTT.

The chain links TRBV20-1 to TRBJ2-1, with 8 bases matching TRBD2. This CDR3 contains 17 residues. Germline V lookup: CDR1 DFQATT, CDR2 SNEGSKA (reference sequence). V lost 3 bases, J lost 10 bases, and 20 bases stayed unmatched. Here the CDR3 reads CSASLVGGRGAPGEQFF. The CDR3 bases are TGCAGTGCTAGTCTCGTAGGGGGGCGGGGGGCCCCCGGAGAGCAGTTCTTC.

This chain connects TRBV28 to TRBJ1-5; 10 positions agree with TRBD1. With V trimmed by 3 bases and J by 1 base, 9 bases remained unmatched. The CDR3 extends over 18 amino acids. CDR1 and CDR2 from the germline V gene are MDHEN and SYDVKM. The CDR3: CASSFLRGTGESNQPQHF. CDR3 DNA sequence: TGTGCCAGCAGTTTTCTCCGGGGGACAGGGGAAAGCAATCAGCCCCAGCATTTT.

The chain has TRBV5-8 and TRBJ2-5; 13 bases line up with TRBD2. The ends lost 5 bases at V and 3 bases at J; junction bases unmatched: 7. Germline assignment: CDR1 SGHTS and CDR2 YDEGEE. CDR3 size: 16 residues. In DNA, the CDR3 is TGTGCCAGCAGGACTCCCGGGACTAGCGGGGAAGAGACCCAGTACTTC. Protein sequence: CASRTPGTSGEETQYF. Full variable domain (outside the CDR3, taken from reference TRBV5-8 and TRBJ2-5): EAGVTQSPTHLIKTRGQQATLRCSPISGHTSVYWYQQALGLGLQFLLWYDEGEERNRGNFPPRFSGRQFPNYSSELNVNALELEDSALYLCASRTPGTSGEETQYFGPGTRLLVL.

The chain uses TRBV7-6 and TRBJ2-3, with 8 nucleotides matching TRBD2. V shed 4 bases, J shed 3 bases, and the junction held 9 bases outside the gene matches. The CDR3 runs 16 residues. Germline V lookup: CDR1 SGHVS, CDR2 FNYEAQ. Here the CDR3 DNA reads TGTGCCAGCAGCTCCAATCCGGGACTAGTTACAGATACGCAGTATTTT. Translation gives CASSSNPGLVTDTQYF.

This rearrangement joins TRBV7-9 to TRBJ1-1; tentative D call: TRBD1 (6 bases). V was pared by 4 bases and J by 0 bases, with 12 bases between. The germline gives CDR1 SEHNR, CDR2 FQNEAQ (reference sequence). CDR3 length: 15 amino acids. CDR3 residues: CASSYAWGLNTEAFF. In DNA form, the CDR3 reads TGTGCCAGCAGCTATGCGTGGGGGCTGAACACTGAAGCTTTCTTT.

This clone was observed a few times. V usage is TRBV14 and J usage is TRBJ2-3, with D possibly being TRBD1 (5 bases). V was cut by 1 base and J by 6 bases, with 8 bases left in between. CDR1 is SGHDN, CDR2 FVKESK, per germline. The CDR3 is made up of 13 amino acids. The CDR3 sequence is CASSQAGWDTQYF. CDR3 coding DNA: TGTGCCAGCAGCCAAGCAGGGTGGGATACGCAGTATTTT.

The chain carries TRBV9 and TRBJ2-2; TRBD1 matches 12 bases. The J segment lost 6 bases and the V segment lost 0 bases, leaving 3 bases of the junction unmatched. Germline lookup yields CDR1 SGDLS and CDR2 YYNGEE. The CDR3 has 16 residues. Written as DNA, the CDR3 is TGTGCCAGCAGCGTAGGGGACAGGGGGCGCGCCGGGGAGCTGTTTTTT. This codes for CASSVGDRGRAGELFF.

The CDR3 DNA reads as TGCGCCAGCAGCTTGGAACTAGCGGGGAGCGTAGATACGCAGTATTTT. Protein sequence: CASSLELAGSVDTQYF. The chain links TRBV5-1 to TRBJ2-3, with 10 bases identical to TRBD2. Germline loops: CDR1 SGHRS, CDR2 YFSETQ. The V segment lost 0 bases and the J segment 5 bases; nucleotides outside the gene matches: 6. The CDR3 has 16 amino acids.

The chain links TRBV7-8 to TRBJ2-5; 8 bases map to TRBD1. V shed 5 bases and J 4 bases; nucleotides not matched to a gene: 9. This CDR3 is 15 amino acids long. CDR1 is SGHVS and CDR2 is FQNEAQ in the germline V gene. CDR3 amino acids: CASSASTTGAETQYF. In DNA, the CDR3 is TGTGCCAGCAGCGCCTCGACGACAGGGGCAGAGACCCAGTACTTC.